Listed below are T cell receptor beta chains from one sample, sequenced in a study of metastatic and nonmetastatic thyroid tumors. With MiXCR, TCRdb reprocessed the PCR reads. The sample includes about 27,000 clones, approximately 15% of them seen just once. Sequenced material: blood. These receptor sequences come from a male donor with papillary thyroid cancer or a benign thyroid nodule (not recorded which). Some clones in this sample may be carry-over from other donors' samples. The CDR3 runs from the conserved cysteine through the conserved F or W. D genes are given only for firm matches. The size entry is marked missing in some rows and otherwise reads once, few, many or a size class.

clone_size	v_call	j_call	d_call	cdr3_nt	cdr3_aa
many	TRBV24-1	TRBJ2-1	TRBD2	TGTGCCACCAGTGACCGCCGACTAGCGGGAAGGGGGGATGAGCAGTTCTTC	CATSDRRLAGRGDEQFF
many	TRBV7-9	TRBJ2-4	TRBD2	TGTGCCAGCAGCCCACTACCCGGGGGGGCCAAAAACATTCAGTACTTC	CASSPLPGGAKNIQYF
NA	TRBV5-4	TRBJ2-3	NA	TGTGCCAGCATCTCGGGACAAGCAGATACGCAGTATTTT	CASISGQADTQYF
many	TRBV7-3	TRBJ2-7	NA	TGTGCCAGCGGGTATGGTTCTGGGGAGCAGTACTTC	CASGYGSGEQYF
many	TRBV6-1	TRBJ2-1	NA	TGTGCCAGCACCTCGTCGGGTCCGGAGCAGTTCTTC	CASTSSGPEQFF
many	TRBV2	TRBJ2-5	NA	TGTGCCAGCAGTGCCTTACAGGGGCGGGGAGGGGAGACCCAGTACTTC	CASSALQGRGGETQYF
many	TRBV18	TRBJ1-5	NA	TGTGCCAGCTCACCACCCGATCAGCCCCAGCATTTT	CASSPPDQPQHF
many	TRBV10-3	TRBJ1-2	TRBD1	TGTGCCATCAATTCGGACAGGAACTATGGCTACACCTTC	CAINSDRNYGYTF
few	TRBV29-1	TRBJ1-2	NA	TGCAGCGCTGTGACAGGTCCCTATGGCTACACCTTC	CSAVTGPYGYTF
few	TRBV5-1	TRBJ2-7	NA	TGCGCCAGCTCCCCAACGGACGCCCAGTCATCCGAGCAGTACTTC	CASSPTDAQSSEQYF
NA	TRBV19	TRBJ2-1	NA	TGTGCCAGTAGTCCCGCCGGGGTAGGATCGGGCTACAATGAGCAGTTCTTC	CASSPAGVGSGYNEQFF
medium-sized	TRBV20-1	TRBJ1-6	NA	TGCAGTGCTAGAGATTGGGGGAGCTCCTATAATTCACCCCTCCACTTT	CSARDWGSSYNSPLHF
NA	TRBV6-1	TRBJ1-5	NA	TGTGCCAGCAGTGAATTCAGGAATCAGCCCCAGCATTTT	CASSEFRNQPQHF
few	TRBV6-5	TRBJ2-7	TRBD1	TGTGCCAGCAGTTACTCCGGGACAGGGGGCTACGAGCAGTACTTC	CASSYSGTGGYEQYF
many	TRBV7-9	TRBJ2-7	NA	TGTGCCAGCAGTCAGACTGCGGCCACCTACGAGCAGTACTTC	CASSQTAATYEQYF
few	TRBV7-2	TRBJ1-2	NA	TGTGCCAGCAGCTTGTCACAGGGTGGGAACTATGTCTACACCTTC	CASSLSQGGNYVYTF
few	TRBV6-1	TRBJ2-7	TRBD1	TGTGCAACCACCGGGACAGCTACCTACGAGCAGTACTTC	CATTGTATYEQYF
NA	TRBV19	TRBJ1-5	NA	TGTGCCAGTAGTTGGGGACTGTATAGCAATCAGCCCCAGCATTTT	CASSWGLYSNQPQHF
many	TRBV3-1	TRBJ2-1	NA	TGTGCCAGCAGCCTCAGCGGCGGAGGCTCCTACAATGAGCAGTTCTTC	CASSLSGGGSYNEQFF
NA	TRBV11-3	TRBJ1-2	NA	TGTGCCAGCAGCTTAGCAGTCGGGCGGACTAACTATGGCTACACCTTC	CASSLAVGRTNYGYTF
many	TRBV5-4	TRBJ1-5	NA	TGTGCCAGCAGCTCTAACTCAGGGCAGCCCCAGCATTTT	CASSSNSGQPQHF
NA	TRBV11-2	TRBJ2-1	TRBD2	TGTGCCAGCAGCTTAGTACTAGCGGGTCCTAATGAGCAGTTCTTC	CASSLVLAGPNEQFF
few	TRBV6-4	TRBJ2-1	TRBD2	TGTGCCAGCAGTGGGGACTGGGGGGAGGGGGAGCAGTTCTTC	CASSGDWGEGEQFF
medium-sized	TRBV28	TRBJ2-7	NA	TGTGCCAGCAAGGCCGGCTACGAGCAGTACTTC	CASKAGYEQYF
many	TRBV7-8	TRBJ1-3	NA	TGTGCCAGCAGCTTAGTAGGGGGAGCTGGAAACACCATATATTTT	CASSLVGGAGNTIYF
few	TRBV6-2/TRBV6-3	TRBJ2-2	TRBD1	TGTGCCAGCACCGGACAGGGGAGGAACACCGGGGAGCTGTTTTTT	CASTGQGRNTGELFF
many	TRBV9	TRBJ1-3	NA	TGTGCCAGCAGCGTAGGAGACTCCCTGGCCAGCTCTGGAAACACCATATATTTT	CASSVGDSLASSGNTIYF
many	TRBV15	TRBJ2-5	NA	TGTGCCACCAGCAGAGTTTCCCAAGAGACCCAGTACTTC	CATSRVSQETQYF
medium-sized	TRBV27	TRBJ1-2	NA	TGTGCCAGCAGAGATTTTCGGACTTTCTCCTACACCTTC	CASRDFRTFSYTF
NA	TRBV7-2	TRBJ2-5	NA	TGTGCCAGCAGCTCCTCCGACAGAGACTTAAACCAAGAGACCCAGTACTTC	CASSSSDRDLNQETQYF
many	TRBV11-2	TRBJ2-3	NA	TGTGCCAGCAGCTTAGAGTTCAGCACAGATACGCAGTATTTT	CASSLEFSTDTQYF
NA	TRBV6-2/TRBV6-3	TRBJ1-6	NA	TGTGCCAGCAGTCGCCCAGCCGATGGGCCCCTCCACTTT	CASSRPADGPLHF
few	TRBV20-1	TRBJ2-1	NA	TGCAGTGCTATGGGCCGGACTTCCAATGAGCAGTTCTTC	CSAMGRTSNEQFF
many	TRBV27	TRBJ2-1	TRBD2	TGTGCCAGCAGACCAGAGCGGGAGGGGTCGCGGGAGCAGTTCTTC	CASRPEREGSREQFF
medium-sized	TRBV28	TRBJ1-3	NA	TGTGCCAGCAGTTTATCAGGTGACACTCGCGGAAACACCATATATTTT	CASSLSGDTRGNTIYF
many	TRBV29-1	TRBJ2-1	TRBD2	TGCAGCGTTGAGACTAGCGGGAGCAATGAGCAGTTCTTC	CSVETSGSNEQFF
NA	TRBV27	TRBJ2-3	NA	TGTGCCAGTAAGACCCTAATAGGCACAGATACGCAGTATTTT	CASKTLIGTDTQYF
many	TRBV18	TRBJ2-3	NA	TGTGCCAGCTCACCACTTAGCGGAGAAGACACAGATACGCAGTATTTT	CASSPLSGEDTDTQYF
few	TRBV6-1	TRBJ2-7	TRBD1	TGTGCCAGCAGTGAAGGGACAGGGGGACCTTACGAGCAGTACTTC	CASSEGTGGPYEQYF